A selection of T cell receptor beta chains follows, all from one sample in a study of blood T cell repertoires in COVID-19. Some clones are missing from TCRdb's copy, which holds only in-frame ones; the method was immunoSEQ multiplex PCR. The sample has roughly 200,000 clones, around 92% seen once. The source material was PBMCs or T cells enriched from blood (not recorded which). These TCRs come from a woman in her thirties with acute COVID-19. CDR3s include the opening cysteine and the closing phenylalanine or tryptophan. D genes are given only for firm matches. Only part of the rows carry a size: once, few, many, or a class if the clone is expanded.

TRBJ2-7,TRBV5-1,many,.,CASSLSPDEQYF,TGCGCCAGCAGCTTGTCTCCGGACGAGCAGTACTTC
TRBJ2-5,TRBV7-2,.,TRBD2,CASSSGLAVYQETQYF,TGTGCCAGCAGCTCCGGACTAGCGGTGTACCAAGAGACCCAGTACTTC
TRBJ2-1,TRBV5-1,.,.,CASSLEPVLSYNEQFF,TGCGCCAGCAGCTTGGAGCCTGTTTTGTCCTACAATGAGCAGTTCTTC
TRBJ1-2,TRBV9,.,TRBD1,CASSAGQGTRVGYGYTF,TGTGCCAGCAGCGCGGGACAGGGAACTAGGGTAGGCTATGGCTACACCTTC
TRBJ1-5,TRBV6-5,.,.,CASSYSVGGNQPQHF,TGTGCCAGCAGTTACTCGGTGGGAGGCAATCAGCCCCAGCATTTT
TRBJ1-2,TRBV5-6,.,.,CASLKTNYGYTF,TGTGCCAGCCTAAAGACTAACTATGGCTACACCTTC
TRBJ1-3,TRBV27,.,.,CASSINGPSGRNTIYF,TGTGCCAGCAGTATAAACGGACCTAGCGGGAGAAACACCATATATTTT
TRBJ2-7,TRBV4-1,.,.,CASSQGGIGGSNYEQYF,TGCGCCAGCAGCCAAGGGGGCATTGGGGGGTCTAACTACGAGCAGTACTTC
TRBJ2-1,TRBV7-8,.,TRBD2,CASSPRDYRNNEQFF,TGTGCCAGCAGCCCAAGGGACTATAGGAACAATGAGCAGTTCTTC
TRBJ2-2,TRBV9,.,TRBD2,CASSSPFPTGGRDTGELFF,TGTGCCAGCAGCTCCCCCTTCCCTACGGGGGGGCGAGACACCGGGGAGCTGTTTTTT
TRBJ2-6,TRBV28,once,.,CALSGANVLTF,TGTGCCCTCTCTGGGGCCAACGTCCTGACTTTC
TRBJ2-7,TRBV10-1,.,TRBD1,CATSGQDSHEQYF,TGCGCCACCTCGGGACAGGATTCCCACGAGCAGTACTTC
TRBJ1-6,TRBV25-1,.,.,CAIQGEAYNSPLHF,TGTGCCATCCAGGGTGAGGCCTATAATTCACCCCTCCACTTT
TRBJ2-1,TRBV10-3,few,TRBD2,CAIRGTNRDYNEQFF,TGTGCCATCAGGGGGACTAACCGAGATTACAATGAGCAGTTCTTC
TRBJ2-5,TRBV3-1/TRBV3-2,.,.,CASNSGGLQETQYF,TGTGCCAGCAACTCCGGGGGGCTGCAAGAGACCCAGTACTTC
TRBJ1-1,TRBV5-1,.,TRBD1,CASSFNGLRGEQAFF,TGCGCCAGCAGCTTCAATGGCCTCAGGGGGGAACAAGCTTTCTTT
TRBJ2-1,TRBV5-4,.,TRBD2,CASSLASGAYNEQFF,TGTGCCAGCAGCTTGGCTAGCGGGGCCTACAATGAGCAGTTCTTC
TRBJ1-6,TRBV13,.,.,CASSLLQSSYNSPLHF,TGTGCCAGCAGCTTATTACAGAGCTCCTATAATTCACCCCTCCACTTT
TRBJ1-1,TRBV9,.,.,CASSVVQDTEAFF,TGTGCCAGCAGCGTAGTTCAGGATACTGAAGCTTTCTTT
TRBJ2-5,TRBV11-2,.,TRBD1,CASSFRTGGETQYF,TGTGCCAGCAGCTTCAGGACAGGGGGAGAGACCCAGTACTTC
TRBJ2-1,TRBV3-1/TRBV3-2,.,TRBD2,CASSQDPSGGYNEQFF,TGTGCCAGCAGCCAAGACCCTAGCGGGGGGTACAATGAGCAGTTCTTC
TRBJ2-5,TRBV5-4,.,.,CASSLGAEETQYF,TGTGCCAGCAGCTTGGGGGCAGAAGAGACCCAGTACTTC
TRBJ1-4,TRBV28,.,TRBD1,CASSLPWGQGGEKLFF,TGTGCCAGCAGTTTGCCTTGGGGACAGGGGGGCGAAAAACTGTTTTTT
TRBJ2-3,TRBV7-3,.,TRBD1,CASSQGWGQGADTQYF,TGTGCCAGCAGCCAAGGGTGGGGACAGGGTGCAGATACGCAGTATTTT
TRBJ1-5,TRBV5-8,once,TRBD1,CASSPGQGSQPQHF,TGTGCCAGCAGCCCGGGACAGGGGAGTCAGCCCCAGCATTTT
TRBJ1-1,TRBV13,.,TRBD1,CASSFRTGRGNTEAFF,TGTGCCAGCAGCTTCCGGACAGGGAGGGGGAACACTGAAGCTTTCTTT
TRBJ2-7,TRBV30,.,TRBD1,CAWSTYGTGASYEQYF,TGTGCCTGGAGTACCTATGGGACAGGAGCCTCCTACGAGCAGTACTTC
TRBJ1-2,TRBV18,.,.,CASSPETATFNYGYTF,TGTGCCAGCTCACCAGAAACAGCAACTTTTAACTATGGCTACACCTTC
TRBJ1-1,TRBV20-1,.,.,CSASNPTGSWVVF,TGCAGTGCTAGTAATCCCACGGGATCCTGGGTTGTCTTT
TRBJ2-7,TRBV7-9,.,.,CASSLSRYEQYF,TGTGCCAGCAGCTTAAGTCGGTACGAGCAGTACTTC
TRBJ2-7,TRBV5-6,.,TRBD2,CASSFPGGREQYF,TGTGCCAGCAGCTTTCCGGGGGGTAGAGAGCAGTACTTC
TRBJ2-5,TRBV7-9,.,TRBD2,CASSHGLAGGDRQETQYF,TGTGCCAGCAGTCATGGACTAGCGGGGGGGGATCGCCAAGAGACCCAGTACTTC
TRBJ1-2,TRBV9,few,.,CASSVTSGAGYYTF,TGTGCCAGCAGCGTTACATCGGGAGCAGGGTACTACACCTTC
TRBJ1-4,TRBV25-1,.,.,CASSPPGGRNEKLFF,TGTGCCAGCAGCCCCCCCGGGGGGCGTAATGAAAAACTGTTTTTT
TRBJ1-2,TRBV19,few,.,CASSAQGKGYYGYTF,TGTGCCAGTAGTGCCCAGGGGAAAGGGTATTATGGCTACACCTTC
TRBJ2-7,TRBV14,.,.,CASGGALTNSYEQYF,TGTGCCAGCGGAGGGGCTTTGACAAACTCCTACGAGCAGTACTTC
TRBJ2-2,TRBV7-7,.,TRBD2,CASSSSAGGDTGELFF,TGTGCCAGCAGCTCATCGGCGGGGGGGGACACCGGGGAGCTGTTTTTT
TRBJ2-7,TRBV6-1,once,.,CASSEALSRSGDYEQYF,TGTGCCAGCAGTGAAGCGCTAAGTCGCTCGGGAGACTACGAGCAGTACTTC
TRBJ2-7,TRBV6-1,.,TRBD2,CASSEAQKGLAGPSYEQYF,TGTGCCAGCAGTGAAGCCCAAAAGGGACTAGCGGGGCCTTCCTACGAGCAGTACTTC
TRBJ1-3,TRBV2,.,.,CASSPTTRRPTGNTIYF,TGTGCCAGCAGCCCCACTACCAGGAGGCCGACTGGAAACACCATATATTTT
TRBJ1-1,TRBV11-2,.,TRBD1,CASSARDRAIPEAFF,TGTGCCAGCAGCGCCCGGGACAGGGCTATCCCTGAAGCTTTCTTT
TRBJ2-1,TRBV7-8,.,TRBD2,CASSLQVSGLAGGEQFF,TGTGCCAGCAGCTTGCAGGTTTCGGGACTAGCGGGGGGTGAGCAGTTCTTC
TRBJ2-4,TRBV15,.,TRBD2,CATSRGPARLAGVGRNIQYF,TGTGCCACCAGCAGAGGCCCCGCGAGACTAGCGGGGGTGGGGAGGAACATTCAGTACTTC
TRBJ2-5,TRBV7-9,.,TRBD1,CASRPGQGPGTQYF,TGTGCCAGCAGGCCAGGACAGGGCCCCGGTACCCAGTACTTC
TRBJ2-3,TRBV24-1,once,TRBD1,CATSDRQGGTDTQYF,TGTGCCACCAGTGATAGACAGGGAGGCACAGATACGCAGTATTTT
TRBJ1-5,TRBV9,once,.,CASSAREDQPQHF,TGTGCCAGCAGCGCCCGAGAGGATCAGCCCCAGCATTTT
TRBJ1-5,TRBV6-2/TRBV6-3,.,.,CASSPHLTARNQPQHF,TGTGCCAGCAGTCCCCACCTGACAGCGCGCAATCAGCCCCAGCATTTT
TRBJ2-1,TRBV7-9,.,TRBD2,CASSLYLADNEQFF,TGTGCCAGCAGCCTCTACCTAGCGGACAATGAGCAGTTCTTC